This TCR beta chain was sequenced for a study of metastatic and nonmetastatic thyroid tumors. Study summary: Comparison of repertoires was carried out across blood and tumor or nodule tissue from malignant and benign thyroid patients.

Overall study results and limits: Patients with malignant thyroid tumors reportedly had significantly higher TCR beta diversity than those with benign nodules, in blood and tumor.

This clone was found many times. Its target is not known. From germline, CDR1 is LGHDT and CDR2 YNNKEL (reference sequence). The V gene end was trimmed by 4 bases and the J gene end by 9 bases; junction bases not matched to a gene: 8. This CDR3 spans 13 amino acids. Prior to thyroid surgery, none of the patients had received any treatment. In the original processing: The study took CDR3 differences across clinicopathological groups and made a distant-metastasis classifier for papillary thyroid cancer from them. TCRdb reassembled clones from the PCR reads with MiXCR. TCRdb's processing, not the authors', yielded these V and J calls. The data contain 30,000 to 40,000 clones, roughly 20% of them singletons.

This TCR was sampled from a male donor with papillary thyroid cancer or a benign thyroid nodule (not recorded which). Some clones in this sample may be carry-over from other donors' samples. This chain uses TRBV3-1 with TRBJ2-7; 8 nucleotides match TRBD1. Sequenced input: tumor tissue. CDR3 in amino acids: CASSPDRGLRQYF. DNA of the CDR3: TGTGCCAGCAGCCCCGACAGGGGTTTAAGGCAGTACTTC.